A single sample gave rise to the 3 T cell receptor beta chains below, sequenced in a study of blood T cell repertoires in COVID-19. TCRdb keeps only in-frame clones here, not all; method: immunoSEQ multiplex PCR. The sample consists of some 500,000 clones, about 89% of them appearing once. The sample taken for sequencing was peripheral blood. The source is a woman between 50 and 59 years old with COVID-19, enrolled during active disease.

The DNA for the CDR3 is TGTGCCAGTAGTATAGGCTGGCAGAACACTGAAGCTTTCTTT. This gives the protein CASSIGWQNTEAFF. The chain has TRBV19 and TRBJ1-1; unclear D gene. This CDR3 region has 14 residues. Deletions cut 1 base from V and 1 base from J, with 7 bases between. Germline assignment: CDR1 LNHDA and CDR2 SQIVND (reference sequence).

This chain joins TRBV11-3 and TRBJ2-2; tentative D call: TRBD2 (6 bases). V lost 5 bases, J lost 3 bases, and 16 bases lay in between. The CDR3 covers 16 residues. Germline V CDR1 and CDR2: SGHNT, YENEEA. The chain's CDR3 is CASSPPEGSDTGELFF. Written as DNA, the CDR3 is TGTGCCAGCAGCCCACCGGAGGGGTCGGACACCGGGGAGCTGTTTTTT.

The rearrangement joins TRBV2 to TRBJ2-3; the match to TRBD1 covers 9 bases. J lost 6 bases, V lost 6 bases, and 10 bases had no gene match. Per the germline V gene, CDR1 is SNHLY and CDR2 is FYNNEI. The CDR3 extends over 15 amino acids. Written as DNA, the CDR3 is TGTGCCAGCAGCCCGGGACAGGGCTTCTTTGATACGCAGTATTTT. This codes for CASSPGQGFFDTQYF.